This T cell receptor beta chain was profiled in a study of vaccination and CD4 T cells after COVID-19. About the research overall: The stimulus for the cells was overlapping spike peptides derived from SARS-CoV-2, HCoV-NL63, HCoV-OC43 and HCoV-229E. Control cultures, each given a CEFX pool, an HIV-1 Nef pool, or no peptide, were included.

Treatment specified: roughly 10-day PBMC culture with coronavirus spike peptide pools or control peptides (ViraFEST assay). TCR sequencing followed the expansion of antigen-specific T cells with peptide pools in ViraFEST. The V end was cut by 5 bases, the J end by 5 bases, with 12 bases between. The V gene's germline CDR1 is SGHTA and CDR2 FQGNSA. The CDR3 spans 13 residues. Study-level results: Spike mono-reactivity applied to 304 of 307 vaccine-specific clones detected in convalescent patients.

The Oncomine TCR Beta short-read assay sequenced DNA from cultured CD4+ T cells. Each CDR3 protein gets one entry after TCRdb re-called the PCR reads with MiXCR. The sample yields roughly 12,000 distinct CDR3 sequences, around 55% seen once. As to this clonotype: Its antigen remains unknown.

This receptor was identified in a human donor who had recovered from COVID-19. The specimen was CD4+ T cells from blood, cultured in vitro. The gene calls are TRBV7-2 and TRBJ2-5; D remains unclear. CDR3: CASSRSGTETQYF. CDR3 nucleotides: TGTGCCAGCAGCAGGTCCGGCACTGAGACCCAGTACTTC.